The rows below give T cell receptor beta chains drawn from one sample of a study of OX40 agonist ivuxolimab in advanced cancers. The method was immunoSEQ multiplex PCR; TCRdb's version includes in-frame clones alone and lacks a portion of them. The sample lists approximately 18,000 clones, roughly 80% occurring once. This material consisted of CD4+ or CD8+ T cells sorted from blood, taken in a trial of the OX40 agonist ivuxolimab. The source is an adult with an advanced solid tumor such as melanoma, head and neck, liver or kidney cancer. Each CDR3 is given with its conserved first and last residue. The order of the fields is clone size, V gene, J gene, CDR3 protein. Not every row has a clone size; where given, it reads once, few, many or a size class.

>.|TRBV20-1|TRBJ1-5
CSARANQPQHF
>.|TRBV2|TRBJ2-2
CASSELGTGELFF
>.|TRBV29-1|TRBJ1-2
CSAPGQGPYGYTF
>.|TRBV5-5|TRBJ1-5
CASSLRGRAGNQPQHF
>.|TRBV29-1|TRBJ2-7
CSVSLGLAYEQYF
>.|TRBV7-8|TRBJ2-7
CASRSSGRSFYEQYF
>medium-sized|TRBV9|TRBJ2-2
CASSDSRGLYTGELFF
>.|TRBV28|TRBJ2-5
CASSTTDRGFRRETQYF
>few|TRBV7-3|TRBJ2-3
CASSLYGSGGPGTDTQYF
>.|TRBV27|TRBJ2-1
CASSSGLASHEQFF
>.|TRBV28|TRBJ1-1
CASSLTETGNPFDTEAFF
>.|TRBV9|TRBJ2-3
CASSVPIQGAVTDTQYF
>.|TRBV10-3|TRBJ1-1
CAISETVGGTEAFF
>.|TRBV2|TRBJ1-1
CAIQPGAEAFF
>once|TRBV27|TRBJ2-1
CASSPQGAPLYNEQFF
>once|TRBV5-1|TRBJ2-1
CASSLVQGLINEQFF
>.|TRBV5-6|TRBJ1-2
CASSRRGMYGYTF
>.|TRBV27|TRBJ1-5
CASSPEQHSNQPQHF
>.|TRBV7-3|TRBJ1-1
CASSTLTGVNTEAFF
>.|TRBV9|TRBJ2-5
CASSVGGQETQYF
>.|TRBV6-5|TRBJ1-1
CASSYSLQGLNTEAFF
>.|TRBV4-1|TRBJ2-3
CASSQVGGRGLTDTQYF
>.|TRBV27|TRBJ2-3
CASMWTGTTDTQYF
>.|TRBV27|TRBJ2-5
CASSLAGVPETQYF
>.|TRBV14|TRBJ2-7
CASSQGPRGSYEQYF
>.|TRBV9|TRBJ2-2
CASSEDAGELFF
>medium-sized|TRBV4-1|TRBJ2-3
CASSQELAGHTDTQYF
>.|TRBV4-1|TRBJ2-1
CASSQERDRSYNEQFF